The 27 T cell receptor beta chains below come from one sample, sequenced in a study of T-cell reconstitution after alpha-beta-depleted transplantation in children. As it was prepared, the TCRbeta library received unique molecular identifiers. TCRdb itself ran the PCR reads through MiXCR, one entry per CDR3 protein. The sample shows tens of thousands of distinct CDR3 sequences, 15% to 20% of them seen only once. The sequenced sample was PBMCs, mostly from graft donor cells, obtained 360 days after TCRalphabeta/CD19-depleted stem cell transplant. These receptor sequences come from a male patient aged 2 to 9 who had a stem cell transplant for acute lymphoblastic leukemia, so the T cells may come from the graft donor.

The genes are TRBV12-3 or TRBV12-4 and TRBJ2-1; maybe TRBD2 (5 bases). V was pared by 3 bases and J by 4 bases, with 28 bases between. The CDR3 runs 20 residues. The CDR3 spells CASSFRSLGPTSPVYNEQFF. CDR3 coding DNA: TGTGCCAGCAGTTTTAGGTCCCTCGGGCCTACTAGTCCGGTTTACAATGAGCAGTTCTTC.

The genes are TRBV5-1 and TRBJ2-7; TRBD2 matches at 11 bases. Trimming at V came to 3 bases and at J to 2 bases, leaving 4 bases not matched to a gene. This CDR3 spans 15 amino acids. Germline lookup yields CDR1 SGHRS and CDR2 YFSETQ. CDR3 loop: CASSSGTSGTYEQYF. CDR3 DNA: TGCGCCAGCAGCTCCGGGACTAGCGGAACCTACGAGCAGTACTTC. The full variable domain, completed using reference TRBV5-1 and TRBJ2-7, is KAGVTQTPRYLIKTRGQQVTLSCSPISGHRSVSWYQQTPGQGLQFLFEYFSETQRNKGNFPGRFSGRQFSNSRSEMNVSTLELGDSALYLCASSSGTSGTYEQYFGPGTRLTVT.

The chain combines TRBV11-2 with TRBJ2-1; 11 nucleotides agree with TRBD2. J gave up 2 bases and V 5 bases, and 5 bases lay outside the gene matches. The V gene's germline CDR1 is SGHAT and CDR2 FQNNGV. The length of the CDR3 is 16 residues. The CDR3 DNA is TGTGCCAGCAGCCCGAGACTAGCGGGAACCTACAATGAGCAGTTCTTC. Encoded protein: CASSPRLAGTYNEQFF.

CDR3 bases: TGTGCCAGCAGTGCGGGGTGGAATTCACCCCTCCACTTT. Translation: CASSAGWNSPLHF. V gene TRBV6-1 combines with J gene TRBJ1-6; D is ambiguous. CDR3 size: 13 residues. Trimming shortened V by 4 bases and J by 7 bases, and 8 bases separated the two germline ends. From germline, CDR1 is MNHNS and CDR2 SASEGT.

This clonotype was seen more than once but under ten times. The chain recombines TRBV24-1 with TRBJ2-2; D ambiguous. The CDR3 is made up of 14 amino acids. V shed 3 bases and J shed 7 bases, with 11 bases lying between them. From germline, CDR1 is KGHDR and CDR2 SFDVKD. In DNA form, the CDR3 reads TGTGCCACCAGTGATCCGTTGGTCGGCGGGGAGCTGTTTTTT. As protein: CATSDPLVGGELFF.

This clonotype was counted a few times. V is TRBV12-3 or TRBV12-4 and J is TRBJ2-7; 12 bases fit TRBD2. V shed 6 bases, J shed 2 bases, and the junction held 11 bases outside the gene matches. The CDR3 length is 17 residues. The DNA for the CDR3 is TGTGCCAGCAGCCATACAAGACTAGCGGGAGTCCCCTACGAGCAGTACTTC. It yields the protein CASSHTRLAGVPYEQYF.

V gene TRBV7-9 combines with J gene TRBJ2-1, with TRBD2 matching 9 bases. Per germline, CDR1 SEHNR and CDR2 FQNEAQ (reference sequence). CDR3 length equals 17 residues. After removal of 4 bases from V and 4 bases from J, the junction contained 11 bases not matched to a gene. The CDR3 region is CASSSPPSGIQYNEQFF. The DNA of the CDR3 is TGTGCCAGCAGCTCACCACCTAGCGGGATTCAGTACAATGAGCAGTTCTTC.

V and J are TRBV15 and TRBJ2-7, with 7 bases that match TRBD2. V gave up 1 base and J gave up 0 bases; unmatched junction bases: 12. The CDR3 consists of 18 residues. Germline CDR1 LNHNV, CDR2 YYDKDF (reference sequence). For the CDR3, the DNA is TGTGCCACCAGCAGAGTAGGGGCACATGGCGGGAGCTCCTACGAGCAGTACTTC. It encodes CATSRVGAHGGSSYEQYF.

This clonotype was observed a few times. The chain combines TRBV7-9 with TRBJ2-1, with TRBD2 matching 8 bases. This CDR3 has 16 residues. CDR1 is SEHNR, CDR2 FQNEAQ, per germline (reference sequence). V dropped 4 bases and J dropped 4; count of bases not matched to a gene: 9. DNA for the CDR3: TGTGCCAGCAGCTCACTTAGCGGGGTCAAGTACAATGAGCAGTTCTTC. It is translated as CASSSLSGVKYNEQFF.

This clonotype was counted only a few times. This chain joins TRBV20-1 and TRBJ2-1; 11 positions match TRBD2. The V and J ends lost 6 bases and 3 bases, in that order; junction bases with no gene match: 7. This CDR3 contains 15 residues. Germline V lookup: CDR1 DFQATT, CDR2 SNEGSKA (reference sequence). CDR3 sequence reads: CSANIAGGDYNEQFF. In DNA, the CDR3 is TGCAGTGCAAACATAGCGGGAGGGGACTACAATGAGCAGTTCTTC.

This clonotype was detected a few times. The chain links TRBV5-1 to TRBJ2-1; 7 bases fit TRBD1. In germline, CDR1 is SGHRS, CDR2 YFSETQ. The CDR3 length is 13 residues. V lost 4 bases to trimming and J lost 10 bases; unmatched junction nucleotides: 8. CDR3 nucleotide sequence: TGCGCCAGCAGCCTCTGGACAGGACAGGAGCAGTTCTTC. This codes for CASSLWTGQEQFF.

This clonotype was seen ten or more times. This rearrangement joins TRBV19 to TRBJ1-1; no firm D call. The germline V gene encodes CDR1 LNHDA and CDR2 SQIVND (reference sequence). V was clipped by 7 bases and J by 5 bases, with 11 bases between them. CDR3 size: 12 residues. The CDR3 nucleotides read TGTGCCAGTAAGATCCCCGGGACTGAAGCTTTCTTT. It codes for CASKIPGTEAFF.

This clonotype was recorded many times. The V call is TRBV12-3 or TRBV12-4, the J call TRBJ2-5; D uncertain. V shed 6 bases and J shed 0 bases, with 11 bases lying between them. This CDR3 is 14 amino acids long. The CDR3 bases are TGTGCCAGCAGCCCCTTTGTGGACCAAGAGACCCAGTACTTC. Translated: CASSPFVDQETQYF.

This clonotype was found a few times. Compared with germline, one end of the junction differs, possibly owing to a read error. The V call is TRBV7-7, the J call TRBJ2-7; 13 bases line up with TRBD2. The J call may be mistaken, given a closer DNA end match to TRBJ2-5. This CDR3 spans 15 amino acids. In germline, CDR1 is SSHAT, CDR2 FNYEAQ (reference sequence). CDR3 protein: CASSPGLAGEETQYF. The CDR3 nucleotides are TGTGCTAGCAGCCCTGGACTAGCGGGAGAAGAGACCCAGTACTTC.

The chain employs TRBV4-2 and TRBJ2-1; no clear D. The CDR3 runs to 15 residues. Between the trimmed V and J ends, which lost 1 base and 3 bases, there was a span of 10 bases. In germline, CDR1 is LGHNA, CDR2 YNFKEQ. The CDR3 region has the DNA TGTGCCAGCAGCCAAGCCCCGAACCTCTACAATGAGCAGTTCTTC. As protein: CASSQAPNLYNEQFF.

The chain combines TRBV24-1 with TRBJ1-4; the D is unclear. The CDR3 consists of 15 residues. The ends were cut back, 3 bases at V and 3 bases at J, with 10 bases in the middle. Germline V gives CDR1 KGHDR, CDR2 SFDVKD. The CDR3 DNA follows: TGTGCCACCAGTGATACAAGGGAGGCTAATGAAAAACTGTTTTTT. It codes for CATSDTREANEKLFF.

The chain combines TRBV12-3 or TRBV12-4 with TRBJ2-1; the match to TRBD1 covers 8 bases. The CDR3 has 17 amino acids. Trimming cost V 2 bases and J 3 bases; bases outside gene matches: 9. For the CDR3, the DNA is TGTGCCAGCAGTTTATTGGCGTCAGGGGGCGACTACAATGAGCAGTTCTTC. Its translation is CASSLLASGGDYNEQFF.

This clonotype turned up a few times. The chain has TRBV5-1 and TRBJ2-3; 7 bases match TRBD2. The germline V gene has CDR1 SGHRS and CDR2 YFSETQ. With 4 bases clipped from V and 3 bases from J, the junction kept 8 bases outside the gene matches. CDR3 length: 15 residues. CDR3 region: CASSGPAGKTDTQYF. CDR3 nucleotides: TGCGCCAGCAGCGGGCCAGCGGGAAAAACAGATACGCAGTATTTT.

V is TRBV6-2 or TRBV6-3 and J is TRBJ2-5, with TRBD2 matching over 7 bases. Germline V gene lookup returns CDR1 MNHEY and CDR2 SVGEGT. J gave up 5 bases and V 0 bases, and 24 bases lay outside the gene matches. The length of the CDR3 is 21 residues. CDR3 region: CASSYSIGSWDPMTSFETQYF. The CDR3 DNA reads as TGTGCCAGCAGTTACTCGATAGGGTCATGGGACCCCATGACTAGCTTTGAGACCCAGTACTTC.

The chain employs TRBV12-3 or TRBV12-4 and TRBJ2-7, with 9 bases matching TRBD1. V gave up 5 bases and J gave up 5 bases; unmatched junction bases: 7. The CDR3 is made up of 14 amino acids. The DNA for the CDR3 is TGTGCCAGCAGTCCGGGGACAGGGTGGGACGAGCAGTACTTC. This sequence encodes CASSPGTGWDEQYF.

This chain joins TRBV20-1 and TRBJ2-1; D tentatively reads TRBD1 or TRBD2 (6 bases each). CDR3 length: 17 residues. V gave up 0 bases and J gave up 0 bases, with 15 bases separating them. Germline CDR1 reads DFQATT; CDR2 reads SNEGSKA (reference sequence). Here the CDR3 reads CSARDRWGAPSYNEQFF. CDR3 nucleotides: TGCAGTGCTAGAGATCGGTGGGGGGCCCCCTCCTACAATGAGCAGTTCTTC.

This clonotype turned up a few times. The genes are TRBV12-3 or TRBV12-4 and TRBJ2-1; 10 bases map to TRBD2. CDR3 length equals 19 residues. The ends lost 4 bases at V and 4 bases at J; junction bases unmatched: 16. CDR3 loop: CASSSPRTSGKYKYNEQFF. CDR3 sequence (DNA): TGTGCCAGCAGTTCACCCCGGACTAGCGGCAAATACAAGTACAATGAGCAGTTCTTC.

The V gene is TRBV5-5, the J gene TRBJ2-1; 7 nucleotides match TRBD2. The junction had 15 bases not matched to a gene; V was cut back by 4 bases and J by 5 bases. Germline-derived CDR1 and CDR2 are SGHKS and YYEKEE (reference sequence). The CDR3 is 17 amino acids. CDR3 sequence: CASSGWTRKTRNNEQFF. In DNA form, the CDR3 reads TGTGCCAGCAGCGGATGGACTAGAAAGACCCGGAACAATGAGCAGTTCTTC.

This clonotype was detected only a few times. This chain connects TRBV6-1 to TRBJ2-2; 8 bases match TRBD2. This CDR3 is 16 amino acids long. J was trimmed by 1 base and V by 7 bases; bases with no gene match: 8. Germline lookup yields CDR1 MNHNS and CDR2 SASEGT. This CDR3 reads CASTPAGVVNTGELFF. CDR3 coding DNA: TGTGCCAGCACACCAGCGGGAGTGGTGAACACCGGGGAGCTGTTTTTT.

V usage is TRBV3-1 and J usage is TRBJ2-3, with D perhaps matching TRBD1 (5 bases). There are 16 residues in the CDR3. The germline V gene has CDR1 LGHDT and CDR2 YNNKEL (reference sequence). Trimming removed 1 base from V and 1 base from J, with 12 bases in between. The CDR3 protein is CASSQVWGRGTDTQYF. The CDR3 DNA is TGTGCCAGCAGCCAAGTGTGGGGCAGGGGCACAGATACGCAGTATTTT.

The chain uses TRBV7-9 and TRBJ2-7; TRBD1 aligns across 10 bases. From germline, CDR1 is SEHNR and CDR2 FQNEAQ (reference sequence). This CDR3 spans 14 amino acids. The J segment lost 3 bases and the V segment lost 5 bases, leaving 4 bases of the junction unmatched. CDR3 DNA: TGTGCCAGCAGCCCGGGACAGGGGTACTACGAGCAGTACTTC. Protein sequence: CASSPGQGYYEQYF.

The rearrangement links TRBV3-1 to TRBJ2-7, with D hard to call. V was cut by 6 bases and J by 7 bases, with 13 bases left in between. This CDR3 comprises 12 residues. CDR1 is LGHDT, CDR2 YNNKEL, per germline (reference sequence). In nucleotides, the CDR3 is TGTGCCAGCAGTCAACTTACGGGTGAGCAGTACTTC. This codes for CASSQLTGEQYF.